This TCR beta chain appears in the sequencing data of a study of CD4 T cells in relation to SARS-CoV-2 and coronaviruses. Regarding this clone: The antigen remains unidentified.

CEF-cultured naive and memory CD4+ T cell DNA got survey-level sequencing. Repertoires were generated with immunoSEQ multiplex PCR, while TCRdb's copy carries only in-frame clones and drops some. Of some 30,000 clones listed, under 80% were seen once; the top ten hold 3% to 4%. This CDR3 has 15 amino acids. Trimming at V came to 5 bases and at J to 3 bases, leaving 6 bases not matched to a gene. Germline V gene sequence: CDR1 MDHEN, CDR2 SYDVKM. Study observations and caveats: This crossreactivity analysis covered spike protein alone, no other viral proteins. Crossreactive clones expanded significantly less to SARS-CoV-2 than monoreactive clones.

Sorted naive or memory CD4+ cells met CEF peptides for approximately nine days. Material: memory CD4+ T cells from PBMCs, cultured in vitro. This sequence was found in an adult with COVID-19. The chain combines TRBV28 with TRBJ2-7; TRBD1 aligns across 11 bases. The CDR3 sequence is CASSGPGTGGYEQYF. DNA of the CDR3: TGTGCCAGCAGTGGGCCCGGGACAGGGGGCTACGAGCAGTACTTC. The variable domain in full, with the rest retrieved from reference TRBV28 and TRBJ2-7, is DVKVTQSSRYLVKRTGEKVFLECVQDMDHENMFWYRQDPGLGLRLIYFSYDVKMKEKGDIPEGYSVSREKKERFSLILESASTNQTSMYLCASSGPGTGGYEQYFGPGTRLTVT.